The clone carrying this T cell receptor beta chain was detected a few times. This sample is part of a study of blood T cell repertoires in COVID-19. In the study overall: Samples representing acute and convalescent COVID-19 were sourced from the United States, Italy and Spain. From T cells, B-cell-depleted T cells, or PBMCs came the material, which was cDNA or gDNA.

Under the authors' procedure: By means of reference gene primer amplification, nucleated cell counts were estimated. Produced via immunoSEQ multiplex PCR; TCRdb's table is partial and in-frame only. V, J and clone size were drawn from that table, and D and trimming were deduced from the DNA. The sample contains some 42,000 clones, about 82% of which appear only once. Losses at the gene ends were 0 bases for V and 4 bases for J; bases not matched to a gene: 9. CDR1 SGDLS and CDR2 YYNGEE come from the germline V gene. This CDR3 is 18 amino acids long. This rearrangement joins TRBV9 to TRBJ2-1; 11 nucleotides agree with TRBD2. Input material: peripheral blood. The sequence derives from a man aged 50 to 60 with active COVID-19. The CDR3 here is CASSVGLTGTSGYNEQFF. The DNA for the CDR3 is TGTGCCAGCAGCGTAGGGTTAACGGGGACTAGCGGATACAATGAGCAGTTCTTC. Full variable domain (remainder filled in from reference TRBV9 and TRBJ2-1): DSGVTQTPKHLITATGQRVTLRCSPRSGDLSVYWYQQSLDQGLQFLIQYYNGEERAKGNILERFSAQQFPDLHSELNLSSLELGDSALYFCASSVGLTGTSGYNEQFFGPGTRLTVL.